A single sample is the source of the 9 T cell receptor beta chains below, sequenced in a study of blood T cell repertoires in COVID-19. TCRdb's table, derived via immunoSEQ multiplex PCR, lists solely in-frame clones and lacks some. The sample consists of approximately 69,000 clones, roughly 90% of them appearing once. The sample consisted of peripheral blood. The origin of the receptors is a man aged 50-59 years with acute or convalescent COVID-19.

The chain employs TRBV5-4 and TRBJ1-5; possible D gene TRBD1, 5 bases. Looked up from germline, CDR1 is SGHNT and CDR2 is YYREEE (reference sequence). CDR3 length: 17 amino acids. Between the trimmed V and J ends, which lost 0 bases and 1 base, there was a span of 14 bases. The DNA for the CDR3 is TGTGCCAGCAGCTTGGGCGGCGGGACGGGGAGCAATCAGCCCCAGCATTTT. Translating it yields CASSLGGGTGSNQPQHF.

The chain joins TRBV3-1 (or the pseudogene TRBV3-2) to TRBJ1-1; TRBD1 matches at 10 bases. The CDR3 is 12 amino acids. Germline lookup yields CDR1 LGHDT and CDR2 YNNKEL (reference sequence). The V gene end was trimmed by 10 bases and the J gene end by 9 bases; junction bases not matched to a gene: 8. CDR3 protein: CATQGGQGQAFF. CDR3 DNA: TGTGCCACCCAAGGGGGACAGGGGCAAGCTTTCTTT.

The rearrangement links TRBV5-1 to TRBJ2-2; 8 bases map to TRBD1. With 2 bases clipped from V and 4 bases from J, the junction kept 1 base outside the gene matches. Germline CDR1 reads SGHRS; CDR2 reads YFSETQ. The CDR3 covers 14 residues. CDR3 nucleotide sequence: TGCGCCAGCAGCTTACAGGGGGGCACCGGGGAGCTGTTTTTT. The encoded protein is CASSLQGGTGELFF.

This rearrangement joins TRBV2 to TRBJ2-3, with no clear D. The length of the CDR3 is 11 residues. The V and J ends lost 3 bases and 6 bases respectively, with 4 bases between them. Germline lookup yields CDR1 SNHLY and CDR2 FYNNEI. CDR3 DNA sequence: TGTGCCAGCAGTGACGCGGATACGCAGTATTTT. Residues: CASSDADTQYF. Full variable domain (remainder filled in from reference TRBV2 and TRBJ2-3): EPEVTQTPSHQVTQMGQEVILRCVPISNHLYFYWYRQILGQKVEFLVSFYNNEISEKSEIFDDQFSVERPDGSNFTLKIRSTKLEDSAMYFCASSDADTQYFGPGTRLTVL.

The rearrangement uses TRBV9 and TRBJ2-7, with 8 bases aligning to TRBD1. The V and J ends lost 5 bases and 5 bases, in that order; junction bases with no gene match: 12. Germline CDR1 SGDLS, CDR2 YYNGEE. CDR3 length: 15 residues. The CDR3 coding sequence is TGTGCCAGCAGTATCTCTGAGAGACAGGGGAACGAGCAGTACTTC. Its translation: CASSISERQGNEQYF.

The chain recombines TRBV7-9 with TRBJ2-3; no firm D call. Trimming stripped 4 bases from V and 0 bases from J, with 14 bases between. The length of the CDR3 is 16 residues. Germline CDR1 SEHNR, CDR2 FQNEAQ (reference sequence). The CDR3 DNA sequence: TGTGCCAGCAGCTCAGAGAAGACGACTAGCACAGATACGCAGTATTTT. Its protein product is CASSSEKTTSTDTQYF.

The CDR3: CASSPGYVQGEAFF. The CDR3 bases are TGTGCCAGTAGTCCAGGGTACGTACAAGGAGAAGCTTTCTTT. The chain combines TRBV19 with TRBJ1-1; a weak D match, TRBD1 (5 bases). Deletions cut 5 bases from V and 8 bases from J, with 18 bases between. Germline-derived CDR1 and CDR2 are LNHDA and SQIVND (reference sequence). The CDR3 sequence is 14 residues long.

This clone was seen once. The CDR3 DNA reads as TGTGCCAGCTCACCAGGCAGAAACACTGAAGCTTTCTTT. This translates into CASSPGRNTEAFF. The chain combines TRBV18 with TRBJ1-1; D is uncertain. V was pared by 2 bases and J by 2 bases, with 6 bases between. Germline CDR1 KGHSH, CDR2 LQKENI. The CDR3 totals 13 residues.

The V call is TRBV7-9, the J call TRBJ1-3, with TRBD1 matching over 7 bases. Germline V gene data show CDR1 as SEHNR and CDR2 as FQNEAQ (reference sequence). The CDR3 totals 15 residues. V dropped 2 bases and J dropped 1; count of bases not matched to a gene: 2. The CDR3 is CASSLTGVSGNTIYF. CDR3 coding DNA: TGTGCCAGCAGCTTAACAGGGGTTTCTGGAAACACCATATATTTT.